Sequencing of this T cell receptor beta chain was carried out in a study of preoperative IRX-2 immunotherapy in early breast cancer. Indicated treatment: preoperative locoregional IRX-2 cytokine immunotherapy. This phase Ib study tested locoregional IRX-2 cytokine immunotherapy given before surgery. In germline, CDR1 is MDHEN, CDR2 SYDVKM. Trimming left V 11 bases short and J 1 base short, with 23 bases between. The CDR3 spans 17 residues. Profiling relied on immunoSEQ multiplex PCR, and the TCRdb table lists in-frame clones only, not all of them. There are around 62,000 clones in the sample; around 94% occur only once, and roughly 1.5% lies in the top ten.

The V gene is TRBV28, the J gene TRBJ2-2; D might be TRBD2 (6 bases). This receptor was taken from a human donor with breast cancer. This specimen was collected from a patient treated with IRX-2 immunotherapy. The CDR3 DNA reads as TGTGCCGCACAGCGGGTAGCCCTCAACGGGAACACCGGGGAGCTGTTTTTT. Amino acid sequence: CAAQRVALNGNTGELFF.